The 25 T cell receptor beta chains presented below share a single source sample, sequenced in a study of T cells after posttransplantation cyclophosphamide. Libraries were prepared by immunoSEQ multiplex PCR; TCRdb keeps only in-frame clonotypes and omits some of them. The table shows tens of thousands of clones, with 70% to 90% occurring only once. Sequenced: PBMCs. Source of these receptors: a man younger than 45 with a blood cancer, CMV-positive, and with a related stem cell donor.

CDR3 sequence (DNA): TGCAGCGCGGGACTAGCGGGCCCTTACGAGCAGTACTTC. Protein sequence: CSAGLAGPYEQYF. The chain recombines TRBV29-1 with TRBJ2-5; 12 positions agree with TRBD2. The J call is doubtful: the DNA matches TRBJ2-7 better. Germline V gene data show CDR1 as SQVTM and CDR2 as ANQGSEA. The CDR3 has 13 amino acids.

This rearrangement joins TRBV11-3 to TRBJ1-1; possible D gene TRBD1, 6 bases. V was pared by 3 bases and J by 6 bases, with 17 bases between. Per germline, CDR1 SGHNT and CDR2 YENEEA. The CDR3 runs to 15 residues. The CDR3: CASSLIGRGGPEAFF. CDR3 DNA: TGTGCCAGCAGCTTGATAGGCAGGGGTGGCCCTGAAGCTTTCTTT.

The rearrangement links TRBV28 to TRBJ2-5, with a possible D match to TRBD2 (6 bases). The CDR3 extends over 13 amino acids. Germline values: CDR1 MDHEN, CDR2 SYDVKM. V was clipped by 2 bases and J by 3 bases, with 7 bases between them. The CDR3 sequence: CASSLGGKETQYF. CDR3 coding DNA: TGTGCCAGCAGTTTAGGAGGGAAAGAGACCCAGTACTTC.

This rearrangement joins TRBV2 to TRBJ1-1; TRBD1 matches at 7 bases. CDR1 SNHLY and CDR2 FYNNEI come from the germline V gene. The V segment lost 3 bases and the J segment 4 bases; nucleotides outside the gene matches: 8. The CDR3 loop spans 15 amino acids. Here the CDR3 reads CASSEETGWSTEAFF. The DNA for the CDR3 is TGTGCCAGCAGTGAGGAGACAGGGTGGAGCACTGAAGCTTTCTTT.

This clone was recorded a few times. The chain recombines TRBV30 with TRBJ2-7; 9 bases fit TRBD1. Germline V gene data show CDR1 as GTSNPN and CDR2 as SVGIG (reference sequence). With 3 bases clipped from V and 6 bases from J, the junction kept 9 bases outside the gene matches. The CDR3 covers 14 residues. CDR3 sequence: CAWSSGTGYREQYF. The CDR3 nucleotides are TGTGCCTGGAGCTCCGGGACAGGGTATCGCGAGCAGTACTTC.

This chain connects TRBV7-2 to TRBJ2-7; D not certain. Trimming cost V 5 bases and J 4 bases, with 9 bases left between them. The CDR3 is 12 residues long. Germline CDR1 reads SGHTA; CDR2 reads FQGNSA. The CDR3 region has the DNA TGTGCCAGCAGCCGGGTCGGTTACGAGCAGTACTTC. This gives the protein CASSRVGYEQYF.

Comment on this clone: One junction end disagrees with the germline gene, perhaps due to a read error. V and J are TRBV7-7 and TRBJ2-3; 8 bases agree with TRBD1. The CDR3 runs to 15 residues. From germline, CDR1 is SSHAT and CDR2 FNYEAQ (reference sequence). In DNA, the CDR3 is TGTGCTAGCAGCCAGGGGGCAACCATCACAGATACGCAGTATTTT. This sequence encodes CASSQGATITDTQYF.

The gene calls are TRBV2 and TRBJ2-7; 8 bases agree with TRBD2. The V and J ends lost 5 bases and 2 bases, in that order; junction bases with no gene match: 5. CDR3 length: 14 residues. CDR1 SNHLY and CDR2 FYNNEI come from the germline V gene. CDR3 sequence reads: CASSPGLGPYEQYF. In DNA, the CDR3 is TGTGCCAGCAGTCCGGGACTAGGCCCCTACGAGCAGTACTTC. Looking up the rest from reference TRBV2 and TRBJ2-7 gives the full variable domain: EPEVTQTPSHQVTQMGQEVILRCVPISNHLYFYWYRQILGQKVEFLVSFYNNEISEKSEIFDDQFSVERPDGSNFTLKIRSTKLEDSAMYFCASSPGLGPYEQYFGPGTRLTVT.

This clone was counted once. The chain uses TRBV6-1 and TRBJ1-2, with a tentative D call TRBD1 (6 bases). This CDR3 has 14 residues. The germline gives CDR1 MNHNS, CDR2 SASEGT. V was trimmed by 6 bases and J by 8 bases, leaving 19 bases between them. The CDR3 loop is CASRLQGSEGGYTF. The CDR3 nucleotides read TGTGCCAGCAGATTACAGGGATCTGAAGGCGGCTACACCTTC.

The chain links TRBV6-1 to TRBJ2-2; a possible D gene is TRBD2 (5 bases). Germline values: CDR1 MNHNS, CDR2 SASEGT. Trimming took off 3 bases at V and 6 bases at J, with 17 bases between the two ends. This CDR3 region has 16 residues. The CDR3 reads CASSDFSVGGPGELFF. CDR3 nucleotides: TGTGCCAGCAGTGATTTCTCGGTCGGCGGGCCCGGGGAGCTGTTTTTT.

The chain combines TRBV29-1 with TRBJ1-2; TRBD1 matches 7 bases. CDR3 length equals 10 residues. Germline values: CDR1 SQVTM, CDR2 ANQGSEA. CDR3 in DNA: TGCCAGGGGGGTGTCTATGGCTACACCTTC. It yields the protein CQGGVYGYTF.

V is TRBV4-3 and J is TRBJ1-1, with 8 bases lining up with TRBD1. Per germline, CDR1 LGHNA and CDR2 YSLEER. J gave up 9 bases and V 4 bases, and 13 bases lay outside the gene matches. The CDR3 has 15 amino acids. The CDR3 DNA sequence: TGCGCCAGCAGCCGCGGACAGGGAAAGGGGTCTAAAGCTTTCTTT. This encodes CASSRGQGKGSKAFF.

The chain carries TRBV11-2 and TRBJ2-5; D unresolved. The CDR3 spans 14 residues. Germline CDR1 SGHAT, CDR2 FQNNGV. Trimming shortened V by 4 bases and J by 0 bases, and 9 bases separated the two germline ends. This CDR3 is CASSSNDNQETQYF. The CDR3 nucleotides are TGTGCCAGCAGCTCAAACGACAACCAAGAGACCCAGTACTTC.

This chain uses TRBV27 with TRBJ2-1; unclear D gene. CDR1 MNHEY and CDR2 SMNVEV come from the germline V gene (reference sequence). The CDR3 length is 15 residues. Trimming removed 3 bases from V and 4 bases from J, with 13 bases in between. CDR3 residues: CASSFRGEEYNEQFF. CDR3 nucleotide sequence: TGTGCCAGCAGTTTCCGAGGAGAAGAATACAATGAGCAGTTCTTC.

The rearrangement uses TRBV6-1 and TRBJ1-1; D possibly corresponds to TRBD1 (6 bases). Germline V gene data show CDR1 as MNHNS and CDR2 as SASEGT. Trimming removed 6 bases from V and 1 base from J, with 15 bases in between. This CDR3 region has 15 residues. CDR3 loop: CASSRISTGNTEAFF. The CDR3 DNA reads as TGTGCCAGCAGCCGAATCTCGACAGGGAACACTGAAGCTTTCTTT.

J is TRBJ1-2 and V is TRBV7-8; the match to TRBD1 covers 8 bases. The germline V gene has CDR1 SGHVS and CDR2 FQNEAQ. With 1 base clipped from V and 8 bases from J, the junction kept 9 bases outside the gene matches. CDR3 length: 15 amino acids. This CDR3 is CASSLVRQGIGGYTF. The CDR3 nucleotides are TGTGCCAGCAGCTTAGTCCGACAGGGGATCGGGGGCTACACCTTC.

This clone was seen a single time. The chain employs TRBV29-1 and TRBJ2-5, with TRBD1 identical over 7 bases. V was clipped by 3 bases and J by 2 bases; unmatched bases: 3. The CDR3 loop spans 13 amino acids. Germline assignment: CDR1 SQVTM and CDR2 ANQGSEA. The CDR3 spells CSVETGRQETQYF. DNA for the CDR3: TGCAGCGTTGAGACAGGGCGGCAAGAGACCCAGTACTTC.

The chain links TRBV6-1 to TRBJ2-1; TRBD2 agrees at 10 bases. CDR1 and CDR2 from the germline V gene are MNHNS and SASEGT. V was pared by 5 bases and J by 7 bases, with 8 bases of the junction left unmatched. The CDR3 has 15 residues. The CDR3 DNA reads TGTGCCAGCAGTACCCCCGGACTAGCGGTAAATGAGCAGTTCTTC. Its translation is CASSTPGLAVNEQFF.

The J gene is TRBJ2-1, the V gene TRBV4-1, with no clear D. Germline CDR1 and CDR2: MGHRA and YSYEKL. Between the trimmed V and J ends, which lost 4 bases and 2 bases, there was a span of 12 bases. This CDR3 has 15 amino acids. The CDR3 loop reads CASSLAAGTYNEQFF. Here the CDR3 DNA reads TGCGCCAGCAGCCTGGCGGCCGGCACCTACAATGAGCAGTTCTTC.

The rearrangement uses TRBV18 and TRBJ1-1; D perhaps matches TRBD1 (5 bases). The V end was cut by 4 bases, the J end by 4 bases, with 13 bases between. The CDR3 length is 14 residues. From germline, CDR1 is KGHSH and CDR2 LQKENI. CDR3 coding DNA: TGTGCCAGCTCACTTAACGGGGGAAGCACTGAAGCTTTCTTT. Protein sequence: CASSLNGGSTEAFF.

This chain uses TRBV29-1 with TRBJ1-5; 11 positions agree with TRBD1. This CDR3 comprises 14 residues. V shed 5 bases and J 6 bases; nucleotides not matched to a gene: 6. The germline V gene has CDR1 SQVTM and CDR2 ANQGSEA. In nucleotides, the CDR3 is TGCAGCGTTCAGCTTGGGACAGGGGGTCAGCCCCAGCATTTT. Translation gives CSVQLGTGGQPQHF.

The chain combines TRBV7-2 with TRBJ2-1; the match to TRBD2 covers 8 bases. CDR1 is SGHTA and CDR2 is FQGNSA in the germline V gene. This CDR3 spans 15 amino acids. V lost 5 bases to trimming and J lost 0 bases; unmatched junction nucleotides: 3. The CDR3 region is CASSQTSASYNEQFF. CDR3 nucleotide sequence: TGTGCCAGCAGCCAGACTAGCGCCTCCTACAATGAGCAGTTCTTC.

This chain connects TRBV2 to TRBJ2-7, with D tentatively TRBD1 (6 bases). Germline V gene data show CDR1 as SNHLY and CDR2 as FYNNEI. Trimming took 6 bases from V and 3 from J, leaving 15 bases between them. The CDR3 contains 14 residues. CDR3 sequence (DNA): TGTGCCAGCAGGCTACGTACGGACAGCTACGAGCAGTACTTC. Its protein is CASRLRTDSYEQYF.

This clone rates as medium-sized. The V gene is TRBV18, the J gene TRBJ1-5, with D hard to call. V shed 5 bases and J shed 1 base, with 6 bases lying between them. The CDR3 totals 13 residues. Germline CDR1 reads KGHSH; CDR2 reads LQKENI. The DNA of the CDR3 is TGTGCCAGCTCAGGCGGGAGCAATCAGCCCCAGCATTTT. Translated: CASSGGSNQPQHF.

This clone has only a few counts. V gene TRBV2 combines with J gene TRBJ1-1; possibly TRBD1 for D (5 bases). The CDR3 contains 14 residues. Germline V gene sequence: CDR1 SNHLY, CDR2 FYNNEI. V was cut by 7 bases and J by 0 bases, with 12 bases left in between. CDR3 DNA sequence: TGTGCCAGCACGGGTAACAGGATGAACACTGAAGCTTTCTTT. Translating it yields CASTGNRMNTEAFF. The entire variable domain, with the rest obtained from reference TRBV2 and TRBJ1-1, is as follows: EPEVTQTPSHQVTQMGQEVILRCVPISNHLYFYWYRQILGQKVEFLVSFYNNEISEKSEIFDDQFSVERPDGSNFTLKIRSTKLEDSAMYFCASTGNRMNTEAFFGQGTRLTVV.